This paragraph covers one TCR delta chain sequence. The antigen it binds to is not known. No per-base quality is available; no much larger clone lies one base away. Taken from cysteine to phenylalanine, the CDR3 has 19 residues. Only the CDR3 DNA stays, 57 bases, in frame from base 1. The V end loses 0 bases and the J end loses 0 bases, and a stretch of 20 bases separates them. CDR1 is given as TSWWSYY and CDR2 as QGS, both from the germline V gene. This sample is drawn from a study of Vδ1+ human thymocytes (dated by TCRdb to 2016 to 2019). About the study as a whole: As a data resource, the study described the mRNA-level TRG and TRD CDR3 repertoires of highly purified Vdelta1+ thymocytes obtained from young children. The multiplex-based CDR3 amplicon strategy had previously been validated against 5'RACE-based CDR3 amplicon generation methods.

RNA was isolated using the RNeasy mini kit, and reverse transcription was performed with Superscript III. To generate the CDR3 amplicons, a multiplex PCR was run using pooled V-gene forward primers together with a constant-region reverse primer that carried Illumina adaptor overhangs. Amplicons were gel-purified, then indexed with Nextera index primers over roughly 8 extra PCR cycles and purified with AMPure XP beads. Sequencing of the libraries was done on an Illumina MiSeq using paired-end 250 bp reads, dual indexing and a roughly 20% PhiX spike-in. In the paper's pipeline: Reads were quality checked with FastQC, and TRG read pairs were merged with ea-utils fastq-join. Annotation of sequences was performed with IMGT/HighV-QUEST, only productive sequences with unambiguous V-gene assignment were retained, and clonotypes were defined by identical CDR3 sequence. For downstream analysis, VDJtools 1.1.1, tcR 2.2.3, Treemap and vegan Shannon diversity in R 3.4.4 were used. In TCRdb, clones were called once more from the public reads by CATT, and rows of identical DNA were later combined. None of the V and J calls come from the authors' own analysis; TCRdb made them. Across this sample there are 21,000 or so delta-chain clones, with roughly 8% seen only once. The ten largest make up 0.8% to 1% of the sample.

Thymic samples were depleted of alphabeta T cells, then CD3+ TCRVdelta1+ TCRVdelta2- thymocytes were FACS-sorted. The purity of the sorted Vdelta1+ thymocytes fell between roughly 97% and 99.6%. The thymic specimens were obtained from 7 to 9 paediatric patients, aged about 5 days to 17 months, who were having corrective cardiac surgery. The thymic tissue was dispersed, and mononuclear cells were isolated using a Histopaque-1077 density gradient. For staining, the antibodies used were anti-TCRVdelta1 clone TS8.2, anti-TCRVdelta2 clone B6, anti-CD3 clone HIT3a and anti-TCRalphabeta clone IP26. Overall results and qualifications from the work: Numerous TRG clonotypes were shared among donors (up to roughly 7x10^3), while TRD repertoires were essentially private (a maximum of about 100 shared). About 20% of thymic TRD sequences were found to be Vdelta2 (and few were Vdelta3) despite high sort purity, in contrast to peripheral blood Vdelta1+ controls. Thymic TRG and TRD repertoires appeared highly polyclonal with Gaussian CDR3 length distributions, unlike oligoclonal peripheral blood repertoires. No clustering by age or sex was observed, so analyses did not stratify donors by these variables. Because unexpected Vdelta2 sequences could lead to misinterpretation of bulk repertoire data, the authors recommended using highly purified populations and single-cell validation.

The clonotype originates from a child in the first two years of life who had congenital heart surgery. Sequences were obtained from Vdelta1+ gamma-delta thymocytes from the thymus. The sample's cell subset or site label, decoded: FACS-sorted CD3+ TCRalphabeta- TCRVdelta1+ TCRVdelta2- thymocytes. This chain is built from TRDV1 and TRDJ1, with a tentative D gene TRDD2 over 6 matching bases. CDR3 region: CALGELAGSYSKYTDKLIF. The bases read TGTGCTCTTGGGGAACTCGCGGGATCCTACTCAAAGTACACCGATAAACTCATCTTT.